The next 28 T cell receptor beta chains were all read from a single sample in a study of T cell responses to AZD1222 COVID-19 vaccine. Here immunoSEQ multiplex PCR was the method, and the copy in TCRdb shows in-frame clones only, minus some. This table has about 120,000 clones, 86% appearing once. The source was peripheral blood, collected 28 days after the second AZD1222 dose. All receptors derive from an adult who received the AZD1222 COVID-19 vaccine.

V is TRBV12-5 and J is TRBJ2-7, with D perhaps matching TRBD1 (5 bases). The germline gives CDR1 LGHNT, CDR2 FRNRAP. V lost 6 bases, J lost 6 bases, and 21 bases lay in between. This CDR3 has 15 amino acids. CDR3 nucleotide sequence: TGTGCTAGTGGGATTCGGCCTTTAGGGGCTCGCGAGCAGTACTTC. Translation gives CASGIRPLGAREQYF.

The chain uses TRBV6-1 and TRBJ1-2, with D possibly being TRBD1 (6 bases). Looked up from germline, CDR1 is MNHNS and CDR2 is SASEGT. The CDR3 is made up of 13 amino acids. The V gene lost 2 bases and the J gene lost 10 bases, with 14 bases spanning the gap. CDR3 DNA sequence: TGTGCCAGCAGTGAAATCGACAGGTTGGACTACACCTTC. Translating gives CASSEIDRLDYTF.

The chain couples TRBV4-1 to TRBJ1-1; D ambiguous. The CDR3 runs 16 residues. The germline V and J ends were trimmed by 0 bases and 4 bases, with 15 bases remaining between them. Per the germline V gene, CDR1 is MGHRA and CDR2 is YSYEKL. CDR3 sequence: CASSQEPLAHGTEAFF. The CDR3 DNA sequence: TGCGCCAGCAGCCAAGAGCCCCTCGCCCACGGCACTGAAGCTTTCTTT.

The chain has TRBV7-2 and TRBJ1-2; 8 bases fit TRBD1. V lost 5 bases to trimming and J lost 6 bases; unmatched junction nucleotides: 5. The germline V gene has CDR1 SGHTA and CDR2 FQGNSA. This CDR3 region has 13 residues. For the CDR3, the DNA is TGTGCCAGCAGCAAGCCGACAGGGGATGGCTACACCTTC. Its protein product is CASSKPTGDGYTF.

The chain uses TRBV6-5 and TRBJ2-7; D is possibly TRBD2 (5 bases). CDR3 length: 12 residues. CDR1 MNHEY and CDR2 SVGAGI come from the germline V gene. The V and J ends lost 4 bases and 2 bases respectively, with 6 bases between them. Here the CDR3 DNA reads TGTGCCAGCAGTTCGGGGACCTACGAGCAGTACTTC. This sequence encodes CASSSGTYEQYF.

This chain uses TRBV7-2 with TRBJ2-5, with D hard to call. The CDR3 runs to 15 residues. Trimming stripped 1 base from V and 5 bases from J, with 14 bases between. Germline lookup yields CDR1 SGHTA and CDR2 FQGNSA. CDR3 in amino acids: CASSLDHSLGETQYF. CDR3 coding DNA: TGTGCCAGCAGCTTAGACCACAGCCTAGGGGAGACCCAGTACTTC.

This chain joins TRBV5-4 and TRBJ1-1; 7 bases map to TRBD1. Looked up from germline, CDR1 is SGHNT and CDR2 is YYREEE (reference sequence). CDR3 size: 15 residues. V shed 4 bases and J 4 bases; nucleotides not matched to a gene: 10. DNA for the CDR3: TGTGCCAGCAGCCTGGACAGGTTACCGACCACTGAAGCTTTCTTT. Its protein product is CASSLDRLPTTEAFF.

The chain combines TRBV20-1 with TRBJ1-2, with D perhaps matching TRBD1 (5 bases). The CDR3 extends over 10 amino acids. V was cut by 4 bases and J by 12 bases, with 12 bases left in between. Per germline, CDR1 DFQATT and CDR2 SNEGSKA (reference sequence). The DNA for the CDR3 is TGCAGTGCTACGGGACCCCTTCACACCTTC. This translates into CSATGPLHTF.

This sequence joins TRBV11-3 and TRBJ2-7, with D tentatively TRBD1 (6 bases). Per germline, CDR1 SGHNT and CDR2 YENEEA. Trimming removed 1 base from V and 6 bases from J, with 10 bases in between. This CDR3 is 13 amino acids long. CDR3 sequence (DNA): TGTGCCAGCAGCTTAGGAAGAGGGGGCGAGCAGTACTTC. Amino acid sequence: CASSLGRGGEQYF.

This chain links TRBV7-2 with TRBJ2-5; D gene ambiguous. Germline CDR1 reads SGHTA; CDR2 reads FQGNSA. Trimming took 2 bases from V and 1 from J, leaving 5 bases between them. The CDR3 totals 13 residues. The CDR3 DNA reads TGTGCCAGCAGCTTAAACCGCCAAGAGACCCAGTACTTC. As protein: CASSLNRQETQYF.

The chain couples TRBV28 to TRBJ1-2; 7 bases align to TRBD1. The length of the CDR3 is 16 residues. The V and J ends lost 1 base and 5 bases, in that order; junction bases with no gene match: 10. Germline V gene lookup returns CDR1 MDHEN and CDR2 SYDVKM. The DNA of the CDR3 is TGTGCCAGCAGTTTATCTCCATCGACAGGGAAGTATGGCTACACCTTC. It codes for CASSLSPSTGKYGYTF.

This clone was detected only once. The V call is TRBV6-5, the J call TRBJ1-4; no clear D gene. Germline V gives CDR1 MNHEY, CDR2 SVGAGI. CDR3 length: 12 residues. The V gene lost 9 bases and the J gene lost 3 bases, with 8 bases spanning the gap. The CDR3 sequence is CASLGSNEKLFF. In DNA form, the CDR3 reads TGTGCCAGTCTGGGCTCTAATGAAAAACTGTTTTTT.

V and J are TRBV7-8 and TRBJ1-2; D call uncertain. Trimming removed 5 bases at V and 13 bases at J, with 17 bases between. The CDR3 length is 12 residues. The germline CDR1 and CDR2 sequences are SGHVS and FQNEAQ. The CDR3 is CASSPGLVRVTF. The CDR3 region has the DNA TGTGCCAGCAGCCCGGGCCTCGTTAGAGTCACCTTC.

CDR3 residues: CATPLGHSRESQPQHF. The CDR3 nucleotides are TGTGCCACCCCCCTGGGACACTCAAGGGAGAGTCAGCCCCAGCATTTT. The rearrangement joins TRBV24-1 to TRBJ1-5; possibly TRBD1 for D (6 bases). The V and J ends lost 9 bases and 6 bases respectively, with 23 bases between them. The CDR3 runs 16 residues. The germline V gene has CDR1 KGHDR and CDR2 SFDVKD.

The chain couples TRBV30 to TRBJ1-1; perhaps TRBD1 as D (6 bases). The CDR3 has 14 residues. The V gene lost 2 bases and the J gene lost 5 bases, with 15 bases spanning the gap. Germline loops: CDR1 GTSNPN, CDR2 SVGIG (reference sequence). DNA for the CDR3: TGTGCCTGGAGTTTCCCGGGAGGGGGAACTGAAGCTTTCTTT. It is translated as CAWSFPGGGTEAFF.

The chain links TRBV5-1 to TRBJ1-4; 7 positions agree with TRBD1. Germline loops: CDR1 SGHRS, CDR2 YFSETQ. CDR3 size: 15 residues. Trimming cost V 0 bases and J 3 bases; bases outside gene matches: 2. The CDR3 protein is CASSLAGGANEKLFF. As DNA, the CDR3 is TGCGCCAGCAGCTTGGCAGGGGGTGCTAATGAAAAACTGTTTTTT.

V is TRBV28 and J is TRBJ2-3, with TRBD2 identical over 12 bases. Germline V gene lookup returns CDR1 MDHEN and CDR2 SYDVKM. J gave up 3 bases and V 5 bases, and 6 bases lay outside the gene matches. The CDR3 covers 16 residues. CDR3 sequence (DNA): TGTGCCAGCAGTATGCGACTAGCGGGGGCAACAGATACGCAGTATTTT. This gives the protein CASSMRLAGATDTQYF.

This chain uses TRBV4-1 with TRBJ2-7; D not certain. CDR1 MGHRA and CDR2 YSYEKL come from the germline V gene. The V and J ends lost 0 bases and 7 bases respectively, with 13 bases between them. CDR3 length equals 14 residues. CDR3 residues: CASSQDGGAWEQYF. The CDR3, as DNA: TGCGCCAGCAGCCAAGATGGTGGTGCCTGGGAGCAGTACTTC.

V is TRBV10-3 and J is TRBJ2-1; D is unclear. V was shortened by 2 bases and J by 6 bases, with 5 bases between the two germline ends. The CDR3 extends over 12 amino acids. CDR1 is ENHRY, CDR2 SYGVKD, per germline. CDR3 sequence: CAISETANEQFF. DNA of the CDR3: TGTGCCATCAGTGAGACCGCCAATGAGCAGTTCTTC.

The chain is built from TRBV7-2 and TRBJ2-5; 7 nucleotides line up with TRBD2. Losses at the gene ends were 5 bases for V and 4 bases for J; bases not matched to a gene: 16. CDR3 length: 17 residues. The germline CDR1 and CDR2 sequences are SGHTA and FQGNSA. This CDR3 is CASSQFVAGAVGETQYF. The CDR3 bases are TGTGCCAGCAGCCAATTTGTAGCGGGCGCCGTGGGAGAGACCCAGTACTTC.

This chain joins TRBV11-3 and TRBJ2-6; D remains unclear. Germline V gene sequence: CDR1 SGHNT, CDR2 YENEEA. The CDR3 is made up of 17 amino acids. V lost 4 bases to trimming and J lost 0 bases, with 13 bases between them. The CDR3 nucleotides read TGTGCCAGCAGCTATGGAGCCTTGTCCTCTGGGGCCAACGTCCTGACTTTC. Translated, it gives CASSYGALSSGANVLTF.

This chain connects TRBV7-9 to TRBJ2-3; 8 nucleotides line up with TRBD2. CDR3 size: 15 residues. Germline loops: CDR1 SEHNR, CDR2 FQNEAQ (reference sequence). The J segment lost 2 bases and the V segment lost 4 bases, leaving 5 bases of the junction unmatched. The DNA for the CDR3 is TGTGCCAGCAGCTCCCGGACTAGCACCACAGATACGCAGTATTTT. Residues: CASSSRTSTTDTQYF. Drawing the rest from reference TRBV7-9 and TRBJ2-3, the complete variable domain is DTGVSQNPRHKITKRGQNVTFRCDPISEHNRLYWYRQTLGQGPEFLTYFQNEAQLEKSRLLSDRFSAERPKGSFSTLEIQRTEQGDSAMYLCASSSRTSTTDTQYFGPGTRLTVL.

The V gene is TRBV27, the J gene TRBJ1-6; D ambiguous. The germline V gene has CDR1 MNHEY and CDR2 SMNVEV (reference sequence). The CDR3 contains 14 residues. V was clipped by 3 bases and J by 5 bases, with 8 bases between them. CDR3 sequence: CASSLVSDNSPLHF. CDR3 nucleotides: TGTGCCAGCAGTTTGGTATCGGATAATTCACCCCTCCACTTT.

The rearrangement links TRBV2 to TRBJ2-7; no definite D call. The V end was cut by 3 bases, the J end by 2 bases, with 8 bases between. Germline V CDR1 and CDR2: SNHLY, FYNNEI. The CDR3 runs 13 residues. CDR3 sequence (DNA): TGTGCCAGCAGTGAGCGACCAACCTACGAGCAGTACTTC. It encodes CASSERPTYEQYF.

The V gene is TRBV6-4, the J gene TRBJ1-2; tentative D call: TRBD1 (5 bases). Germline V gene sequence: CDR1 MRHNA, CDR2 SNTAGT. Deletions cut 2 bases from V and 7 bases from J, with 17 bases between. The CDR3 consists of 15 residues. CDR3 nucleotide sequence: TGTGCCAGCAGTGACGAGGGGAACGGCCTTGGTGGCTACACCTTC. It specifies CASSDEGNGLGGYTF.

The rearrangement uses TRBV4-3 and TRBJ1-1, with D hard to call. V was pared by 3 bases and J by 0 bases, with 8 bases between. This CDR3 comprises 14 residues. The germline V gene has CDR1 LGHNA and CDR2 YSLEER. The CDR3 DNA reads TGCGCCAGCAGCCAGGGAGCCATGAACACTGAAGCTTTCTTT. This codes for CASSQGAMNTEAFF.

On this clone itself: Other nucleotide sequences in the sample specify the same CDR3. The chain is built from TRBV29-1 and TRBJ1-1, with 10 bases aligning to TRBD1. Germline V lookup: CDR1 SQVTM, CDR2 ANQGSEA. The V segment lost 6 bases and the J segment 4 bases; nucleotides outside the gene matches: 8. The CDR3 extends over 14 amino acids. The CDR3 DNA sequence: TGCAGCGTAGACCGGGACAGGGGTATCACTGAAGCTTTCTTT. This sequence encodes CSVDRDRGITEAFF.

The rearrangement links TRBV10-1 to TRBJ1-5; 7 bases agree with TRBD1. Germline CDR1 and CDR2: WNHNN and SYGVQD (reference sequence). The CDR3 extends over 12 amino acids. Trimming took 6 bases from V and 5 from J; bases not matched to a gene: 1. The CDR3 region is CASRQGDQPQHF. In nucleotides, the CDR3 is TGCGCCAGCAGGCAGGGGGATCAGCCCCAGCATTTT.